Listed below are T cell receptor beta chains from one sample, sequenced in a study of blood T cell repertoires in COVID-19. TCRdb's table, derived via immunoSEQ multiplex PCR, lists solely in-frame clones and lacks some. This repertoire shows about 70,000 clones, more than 65% found once; its top ten account for 25% to 30%. The sample taken for sequencing was peripheral blood. These receptor sequences come from an elderly woman with active or convalescent COVID-19. CDR3s leave out the opening cysteine and the closing phenylalanine or tryptophan. Each record gives: V gene, J gene, clone size, CDR3 length, CDR3 protein. Size tells how often a clone was seen (once, few, many) or the class of an expanded clone, and some rows leave it out.

>TRBV6-5|TRBJ2-1|once|13
ASSSYGQADNEQF
>TRBV10-3|TRBJ1-2|NA|11
AIGTDQSYGYT
>TRBV5-5|TRBJ2-7|NA|10
ASSFRQGEQY
>TRBV6-5|TRBJ1-1|NA|13
ASRRGGQGDTEAF
>TRBV12-3/TRBV12-4|TRBJ2-3|NA|11
ASSLLSTDTQY
>TRBV7-9|TRBJ2-3|NA|13
ASSLIDGVGDTQY
>TRBV10-2|TRBJ1-4|NA|12
ASSEWTVNDQLF
>TRBV5-1|TRBJ2-3|few|16
ASSRGQGGSTSTDTQY
>TRBV14|TRBJ1-1|NA|12
ASSQVRGHSEAF
>TRBV19|TRBJ1-5|few|13
ASIKQGWSNQPQH
>TRBV7-2|TRBJ1-2|NA|14
ASSLAGGGVVYGYT
>TRBV4-2|TRBJ1-2|NA|12
ASSQELLETAHT
>TRBV18|TRBJ1-1|NA|12
ASSPRRDSTEAF
>TRBV5-1|TRBJ1-2|NA|11
ASSLTENYGYT
>TRBV4-1|TRBJ1-2|NA|12
ASSLTEGDYGYT
>TRBV9|TRBJ1-3|NA|14
ASSKGQGHVGNAIY
>TRBV9|TRBJ2-2|NA|19
ASSTGASTTSKGMDTGELF
>TRBV4-3|TRBJ1-4|NA|13
ASSPLPYANEKLF
>TRBV7-8|TRBJ2-2|NA|14
ASSLVQGPVTGELF
>TRBV5-1|TRBJ2-6|few|15
ASSLVTGITGANVLT
>TRBV2|TRBJ1-3|NA|13
ASSYRGSSGNTIY
>TRBV6-6|TRBJ1-2|NA|11
ASSYSQGWGYT
>TRBV6-6|TRBJ2-1|NA|12
ASTKAGGSNEQF
>TRBV5-1|TRBJ2-2|NA|13
ASSSRGQGTGELF
>TRBV11-2|TRBJ1-2|NA|11
ASSGTGGRGYT
>TRBV3-1/TRBV3-2|TRBJ2-5|NA|13
ASSQGLDREETQY
>TRBV6-2/TRBV6-3|TRBJ1-2|NA|12
ASSLGHAVYGYT